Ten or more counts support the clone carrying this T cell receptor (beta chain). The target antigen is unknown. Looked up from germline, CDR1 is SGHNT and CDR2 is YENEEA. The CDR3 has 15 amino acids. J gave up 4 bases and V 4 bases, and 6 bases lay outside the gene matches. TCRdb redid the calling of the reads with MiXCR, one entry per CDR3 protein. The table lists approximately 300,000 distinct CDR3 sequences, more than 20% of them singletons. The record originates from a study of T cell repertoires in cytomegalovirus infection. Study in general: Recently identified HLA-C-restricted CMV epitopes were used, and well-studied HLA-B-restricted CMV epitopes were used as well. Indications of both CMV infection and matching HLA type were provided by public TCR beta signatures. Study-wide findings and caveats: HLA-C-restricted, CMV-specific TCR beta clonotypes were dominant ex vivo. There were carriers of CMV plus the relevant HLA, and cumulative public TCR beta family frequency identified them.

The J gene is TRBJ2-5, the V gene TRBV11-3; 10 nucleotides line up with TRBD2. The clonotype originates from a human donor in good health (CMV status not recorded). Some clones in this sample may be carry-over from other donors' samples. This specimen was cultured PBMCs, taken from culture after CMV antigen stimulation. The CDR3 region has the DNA TGTGCCAGCAGCTCTAGCGGGAGTGTTGGAGAGACCCAGTACTTC. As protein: CASSSSGSVGETQYF.